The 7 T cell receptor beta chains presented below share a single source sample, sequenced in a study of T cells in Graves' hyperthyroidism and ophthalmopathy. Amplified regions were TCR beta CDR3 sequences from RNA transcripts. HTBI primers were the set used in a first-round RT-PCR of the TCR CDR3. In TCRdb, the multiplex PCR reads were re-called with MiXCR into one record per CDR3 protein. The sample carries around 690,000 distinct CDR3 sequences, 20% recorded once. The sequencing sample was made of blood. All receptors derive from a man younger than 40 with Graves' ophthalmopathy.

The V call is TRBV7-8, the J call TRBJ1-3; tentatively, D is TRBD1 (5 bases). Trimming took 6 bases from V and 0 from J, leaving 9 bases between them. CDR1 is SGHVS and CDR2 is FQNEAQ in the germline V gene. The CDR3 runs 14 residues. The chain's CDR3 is CASRTESSGNTIYF. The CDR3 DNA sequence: TGTGCCAGCAGGACAGAAAGCTCTGGAAACACCATATATTTT.

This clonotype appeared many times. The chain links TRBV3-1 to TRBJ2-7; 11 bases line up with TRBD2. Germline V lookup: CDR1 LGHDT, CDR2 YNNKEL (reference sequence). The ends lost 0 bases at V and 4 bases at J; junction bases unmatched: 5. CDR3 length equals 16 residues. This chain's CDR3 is CASSQDMTSGTYEQYF. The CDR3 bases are TGTGCCAGCAGCCAAGATATGACTAGCGGGACGTACGAGCAGTACTTC.

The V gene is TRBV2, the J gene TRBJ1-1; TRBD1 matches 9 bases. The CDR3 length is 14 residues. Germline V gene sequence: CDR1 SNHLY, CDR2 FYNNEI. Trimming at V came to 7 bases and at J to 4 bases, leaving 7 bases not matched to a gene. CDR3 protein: CASKPGQGSTEAFF. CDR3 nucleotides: TGTGCCAGCAAACCGGGACAGGGTTCCACTGAAGCTTTCTTT. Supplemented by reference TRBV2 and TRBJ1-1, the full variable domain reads EPEVTQTPSHQVTQMGQEVILRCVPISNHLYFYWYRQILGQKVEFLVSFYNNEISEKSEIFDDQFSVERPDGSNFTLKIRSTKLEDSAMYFCASKPGQGSTEAFFGQGTRLTVV.

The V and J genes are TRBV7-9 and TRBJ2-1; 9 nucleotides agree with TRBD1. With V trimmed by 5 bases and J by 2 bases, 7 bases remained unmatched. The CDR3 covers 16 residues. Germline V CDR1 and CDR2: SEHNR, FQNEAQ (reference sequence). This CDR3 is CASSPRTGAAYNEQFF. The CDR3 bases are TGTGCCAGCAGCCCCCGGACAGGGGCCGCCTACAATGAGCAGTTCTTC.

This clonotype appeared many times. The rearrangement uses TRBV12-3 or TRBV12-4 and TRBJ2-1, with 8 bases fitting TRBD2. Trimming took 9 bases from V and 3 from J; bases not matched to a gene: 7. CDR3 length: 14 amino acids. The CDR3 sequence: CASSPGGGYNEQFF. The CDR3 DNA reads TGTGCCAGTTCCCCGGGGGGGGGCTACAATGAGCAGTTCTTC.

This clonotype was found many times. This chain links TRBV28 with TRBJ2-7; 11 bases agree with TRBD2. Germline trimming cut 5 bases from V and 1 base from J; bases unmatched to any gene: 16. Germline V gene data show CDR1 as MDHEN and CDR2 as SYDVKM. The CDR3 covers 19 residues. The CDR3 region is CASSRLRQVLAGASYEQYF. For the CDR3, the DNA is TGTGCCAGCAGTAGATTGAGACAGGTACTAGCGGGAGCATCCTACGAGCAGTACTTC.

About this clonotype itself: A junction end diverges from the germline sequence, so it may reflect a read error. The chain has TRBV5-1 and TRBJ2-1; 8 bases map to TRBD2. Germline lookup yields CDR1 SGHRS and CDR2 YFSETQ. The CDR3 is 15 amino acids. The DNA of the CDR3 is TGCGCCAACAGCTATAGCGGGAACTCCTACAATGAGCAGTTCTTC. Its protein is CANSYSGNSYNEQFF.